One sample yielded the 2 T cell receptor beta chains listed below, sequenced in a study of neurological immune-mediated disorders. A single record per CDR3 protein comes from TCRdb applying MiXCR to the 5' RACE reads. This sample carries tens of thousands of distinct CDR3 sequences, roughly 18% of them seen once, and the ten largest clones take over 15%. The material sequenced was PBMCs. The receptors originated from a woman in her forties in good health.

The chain employs TRBV7-8 and TRBJ2-5; D is perhaps TRBD1 (5 bases). This CDR3 region has 16 residues. Germline V gene lookup returns CDR1 SGHVS and CDR2 FQNEAQ. The ends were cut back, 3 bases at V and 5 bases at J, with 19 bases in the middle. CDR3 sequence reads: CASSFSNGYSGETQYF. The CDR3 DNA follows: TGTGCCAGCAGCTTCAGCAACGGGTACTCAGGGGAGACCCAGTACTTC.

There are many counts of this clonotype. The chain carries TRBV18 and TRBJ1-5; no definite D call. V lost 3 bases to trimming and J lost 6 bases, with 12 bases between them. CDR3 length: 14 residues. Germline values: CDR1 KGHSH, CDR2 LQKENI. The CDR3: CASSPELKGQPQHF. The CDR3, as DNA: TGTGCCAGCTCACCGGAACTAAAAGGTCAGCCCCAGCATTTT.